This T cell receptor (beta chain) was profiled in a study of spatial heterogeneity in lung cancer. General study results and limits: Ubiquitous expanded tumor TCRs were observed in blood more at resection than follow-up.

This clonotype was counted ten times or more. Its antigen is still unknown. Via MiXCR, TCRdb re-called the 5' RACE reads, giving one row per CDR3 protein. The sample holds some 78,000 distinct CDR3 sequences, about 8% seen once. V was clipped by 2 bases and J by 5 bases, with 12 bases between them. Germline V lookup: CDR1 MNHNY, CDR2 SVGAGI (reference sequence). This CDR3 has 14 amino acids. The time point is: sample taken at primary tumor resection. V gene TRBV6-6 combines with J gene TRBJ2-5, with D possibly being TRBD1 (6 bases). Sequences were derived from PBMCs, sampled at surgery. The clonotype was recovered from a male donor with early-stage non-small cell lung cancer. CDR3: CASSYGTSAETQYF. The CDR3 nucleotides are TGTGCCAGCAGTTACGGGACATCGGCGGAGACCCAGTACTTC.